The sample holds a few counts of the clone carrying this TCR beta chain. Its target is not known. Whole-study findings and limits: Tumor memory CD4+ T cell TCR gene usage was found to cluster with blood and lymph node memory CD4+ cells and with lymph node naive CD4+ cells.

Constant-region reverse primers amplified full-length variable regions, followed by semi-nested Nested Universal Primer A PCR. TCRdb independently ran MiXCR on the 5' RACE reads; one entry per CDR3 protein. The sample yields roughly 7,000 distinct CDR3 sequences, about 50% seen once. Purified naive CD4+ T cells were depleted of CD25+ Tregs. The CDR3 spans 13 residues. The V end was cut by 2 bases, the J end by 5 bases, with 13 bases between. Germline V lookup: CDR1 DFQATT, CDR2 SNEGSKA (reference sequence). The origin of this receptor is a female donor with breast cancer. The J gene is TRBJ2-7, the V gene TRBV20-1; no reliable D call. What was sequenced was naive CD4+ T cells sorted from a lymph node. The subset denotes: naive CD4+ T cells, CD4+CD45RA+CD25-. In DNA, the CDR3 is TGCAGTGCTAGACAGACCCTATTCCACGAGCAGTACTTC. This translates into CSARQTLFHEQYF.